The next 7 T cell receptor beta chains were all read from a single sample in a study of blood T cell repertoires in COVID-19. The repertoire was sequenced with immunoSEQ multiplex PCR; TCRdb's copy has only in-frame clones and lacks some. The repertoire holds around 70,000 clones, roughly 80% seen once, with roughly 20% in the top ten. The sample was peripheral blood. These TCRs come from a man aged 70-80 years who had recovered from COVID-19.

The chain carries TRBV28 and TRBJ2-7; 8 bases are a match to TRBD1. The CDR3 has 14 residues. After removal of 3 bases from V and 5 bases from J, the junction contained 6 bases not matched to a gene. Germline CDR1 reads MDHEN; CDR2 reads SYDVKM. CDR3 DNA: TGTGCCAGCAGTTTTGACAGGGGCGGGAACGAGCAGTACTTC. Its translation: CASSFDRGGNEQYF. Variable domain in full (rest from reference TRBV28 and TRBJ2-7): DVKVTQSSRYLVKRTGEKVFLECVQDMDHENMFWYRQDPGLGLRLIYFSYDVKMKEKGDIPEGYSVSREKKERFSLILESASTNQTSMYLCASSFDRGGNEQYFGPGTRLTVT.

The J gene is TRBJ2-2, the V gene TRBV4-3; tentative D call: TRBD1 (5 bases). The CDR3 length is 15 residues. The V and J ends lost 0 bases and 6 bases respectively, with 11 bases between them. Per the germline V gene, CDR1 is LGHNA and CDR2 is YSLEER. Written as DNA, the CDR3 is TGCGCCAGCAGCCAAGAAGTGGGCAGGGCCGGGGAGCTGTTTTTT. This gives the protein CASSQEVGRAGELFF.

The rearrangement joins TRBV5-1 to TRBJ1-1; 10 nucleotides align to TRBD1. Germline loops: CDR1 SGHRS, CDR2 YFSETQ. The CDR3 has 14 amino acids. After removal of 4 bases from V and 4 bases from J, the junction contained 4 bases not matched to a gene. Written as DNA, the CDR3 is TGCGCCAGCAGCCCGGACAGGGGGAGCACTGAAGCTTTCTTT. This encodes CASSPDRGSTEAFF.

The rearrangement uses TRBV10-2 and TRBJ1-5; TRBD1 aligns across 11 bases. This CDR3 region has 16 residues. Unmatched junction bases numbered 4, after V lost 2 bases and J lost 4 bases. Germline values: CDR1 WSHSY, CDR2 SAAADI. CDR3 in amino acids: CASSEGTGGRNQPQHF. The CDR3 bases are TGCGCCAGCAGTGAGGGGACAGGGGGTAGGAATCAGCCCCAGCATTTT.

The V and J genes are TRBV6-2 or TRBV6-3 and TRBJ2-5; 11 bases agree with TRBD2. Germline V gives CDR1 MNHEY, CDR2 SVGEGT. With V trimmed by 4 bases and J by 1 base, 5 bases remained unmatched. The CDR3 loop spans 16 amino acids. The CDR3 DNA is TGTGCCAGCAGTTCTGGGACTAGCGGACTCCAAGAGACCCAGTACTTC. Amino acids: CASSSGTSGLQETQYF.

This chain joins TRBV19 and TRBJ1-5; D is undetermined. Germline V CDR1 and CDR2: LNHDA, SQIVND (reference sequence). There are 12 residues in the CDR3. The V and J ends lost 4 bases and 4 bases respectively, with 5 bases between them. The CDR3: CASSNRNQPQHF. CDR3 DNA sequence: TGTGCCAGTAGTAACCGGAATCAGCCCCAGCATTTT.

The sample holds a few counts of this clone. The chain has TRBV6-5 and TRBJ1-3; maybe TRBD1 (5 bases). The CDR3 length is 16 residues. Per the germline V gene, CDR1 is MNHEY and CDR2 is SVGAGI. The germline V and J ends were trimmed by 0 bases and 2 bases, with 11 bases remaining between them. The CDR3 sequence is CASSYSLSGAGNTIYF. DNA of the CDR3: TGTGCCAGCAGTTACTCCCTTTCGGGGGCTGGAAACACCATATATTTT.